These 8 T cell receptor beta chains were sequenced from one sample in a study of T cells in Graves' hyperthyroidism and ophthalmopathy. Amplification yielded TCR beta CDR3 regions, with RNA transcripts as the source. First-round RT-PCR with HTBI primers amplified the TCR CDR3 region. TCRdb ran MiXCR on the multiplex PCR reads and lists one entry per CDR3 protein. The sample gives roughly 300,000 distinct CDR3 sequences, over 20% of which show up once; less than 65% is in the top ten. The sample was blood. These receptors were obtained from a woman in her forties or fifties with Graves' hyperthyroidism.

The chain links TRBV28 to TRBJ1-4; D gene uncertain. Trimming stripped 6 bases from V and 5 bases from J, with 13 bases between. The germline V gene has CDR1 MDHEN and CDR2 SYDVKM. The CDR3 has 14 residues. CDR3 bases: TGTGCCAGCAGACTTCCGGGAGAGAATGAAAAACTGTTTTTT. Translating it yields CASRLPGENEKLFF.

This clonotype was counted many times. V is TRBV30 and J is TRBJ1-1, with unresolved D. Germline CDR1 and CDR2: GTSNPN and SVGIG (reference sequence). CDR3 length equals 14 residues. Deletions cut 2 bases from V and 6 bases from J, with 16 bases between. The CDR3 DNA sequence: TGTGCCTGGAGTCCGCTGCACTTGGCCGCTGAAGCTTTCTTT. Amino acids: CAWSPLHLAAEAFF.

This clonotype was observed a few times. The chain has TRBV5-1 and TRBJ2-5; possibly TRBD2 for D (6 bases). CDR3 length: 15 amino acids. The V end was cut by 1 base, the J end by 4 bases, with 14 bases between. CDR1 SGHRS and CDR2 YFSETQ come from the germline V gene. CDR3 protein: CASSLRSSVVETQYF. Written as DNA, the CDR3 is TGCGCCAGCAGCTTGAGGTCTAGCGTGGTAGAGACCCAGTACTTC. The whole variable domain, remainder taken from reference TRBV5-1 and TRBJ2-5, is KAGVTQTPRYLIKTRGQQVTLSCSPISGHRSVSWYQQTPGQGLQFLFEYFSETQRNKGNFPGRFSGRQFSNSRSEMNVSTLELGDSALYLCASSLRSSVVETQYFGPGTRLLVL.

The chain joins TRBV5-6 to TRBJ2-7, with TRBD2 matching 8 bases. V gave up 4 bases and J gave up 0 bases; unmatched junction bases: 3. The CDR3 totals 14 residues. Germline assignment: CDR1 SGHDT and CDR2 YYEEEE. The CDR3 DNA sequence: TGTGCCAGCAGCCCCAGCGGGGGCTCCTACGAGCAGTACTTC. Protein product: CASSPSGGSYEQYF.

At least ten counts were recorded for this clonotype. The rearrangement joins TRBV27 to TRBJ1-2, with 7 positions matching TRBD1. The CDR3 covers 17 residues. Losses at the gene ends were 5 bases for V and 0 bases for J; bases not matched to a gene: 12. Germline V lookup: CDR1 MNHEY, CDR2 SMNVEV (reference sequence). CDR3 region: CASSPGQELLPNYGYTF. In nucleotides, the CDR3 is TGTGCCAGCAGTCCAGGACAGGAGTTACTCCCTAACTATGGCTACACCTTC.

This clonotype was recorded many times. This rearrangement joins TRBV20-1 to TRBJ2-3, with 7 bases aligning to TRBD1. The CDR3 sequence is 12 residues long. Germline CDR1 and CDR2: DFQATT and SNEGSKA (reference sequence). The trim removed 0 bases at V and 9 bases at J, leaving 3 bases unmatched. CDR3 loop: CSARDQGVTQYF. The CDR3 DNA reads as TGCAGTGCTAGAGATCAGGGGGTAACGCAGTATTTT.

This clonotype was recorded many times. V and J are TRBV3-1 and TRBJ2-2; 11 positions agree with TRBD1. With 4 bases clipped from V and 6 bases from J, the junction kept 4 bases outside the gene matches. Germline CDR1 LGHDT, CDR2 YNNKEL (reference sequence). CDR3 length: 15 amino acids. This chain's CDR3 is CASSRRTGGSGELFF. The CDR3 DNA is TGTGCCAGCAGCCGGAGGACAGGGGGCTCCGGGGAGCTGTTTTTT.

This clonotype was observed at least ten times. The chain links TRBV2 to TRBJ1-5; 9 nucleotides match TRBD1. V shed 6 bases and J 4 bases; nucleotides not matched to a gene: 4. Germline lookup yields CDR1 SNHLY and CDR2 FYNNEI. The CDR3 runs to 14 residues. CDR3 nucleotide sequence: TGTGCCAGCAGCTCCGGGACAGGGAATCAGCCCCAGCATTTT. Translating it yields CASSSGTGNQPQHF.